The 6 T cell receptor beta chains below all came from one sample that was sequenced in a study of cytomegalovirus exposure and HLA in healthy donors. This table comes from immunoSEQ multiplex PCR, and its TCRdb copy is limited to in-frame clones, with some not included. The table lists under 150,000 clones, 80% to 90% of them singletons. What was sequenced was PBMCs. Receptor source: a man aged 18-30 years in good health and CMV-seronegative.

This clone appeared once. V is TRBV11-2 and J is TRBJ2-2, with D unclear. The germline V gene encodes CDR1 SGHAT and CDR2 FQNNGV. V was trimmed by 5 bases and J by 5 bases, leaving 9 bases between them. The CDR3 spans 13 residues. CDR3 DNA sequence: TGTGCCAGCAGCGTTGGGCAGACCGGGGAGCTGTTTTTT. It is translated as CASSVGQTGELFF. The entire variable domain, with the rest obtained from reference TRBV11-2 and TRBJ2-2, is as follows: EAGVAQSPRYKIIEKRQSVAFWCNPISGHATLYWYQQILGQGPKLLIQFQNNGVVDDSQLPKDRFSAERLKGVDSTLKIQPAKLEDSAVYLCASSVGQTGELFFGEGSRLTVL.

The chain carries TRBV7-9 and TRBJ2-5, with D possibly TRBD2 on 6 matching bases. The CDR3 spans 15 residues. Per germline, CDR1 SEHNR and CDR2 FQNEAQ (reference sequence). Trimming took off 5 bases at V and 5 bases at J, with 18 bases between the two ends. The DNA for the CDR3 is TGTGCCAGCAGCCGTAGTACTAGCACTTGGGAGACCCAGTACTTC. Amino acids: CASSRSTSTWETQYF.

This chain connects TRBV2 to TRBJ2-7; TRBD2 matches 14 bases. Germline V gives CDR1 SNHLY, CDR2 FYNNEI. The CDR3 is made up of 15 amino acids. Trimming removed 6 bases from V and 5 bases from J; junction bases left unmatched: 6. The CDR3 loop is CASRRLAGGLNEQYF. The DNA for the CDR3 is TGTGCCAGCAGAAGACTAGCGGGGGGGCTCAACGAGCAGTACTTC.

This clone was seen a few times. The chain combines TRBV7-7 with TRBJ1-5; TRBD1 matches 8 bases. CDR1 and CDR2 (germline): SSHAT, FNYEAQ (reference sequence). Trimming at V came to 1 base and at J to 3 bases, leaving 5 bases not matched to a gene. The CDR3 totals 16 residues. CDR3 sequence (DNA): TGTGCCAGCAGCTTAGTGGCAGGGGGCATCAATCAGCCCCAGCATTTT. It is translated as CASSLVAGGINQPQHF.

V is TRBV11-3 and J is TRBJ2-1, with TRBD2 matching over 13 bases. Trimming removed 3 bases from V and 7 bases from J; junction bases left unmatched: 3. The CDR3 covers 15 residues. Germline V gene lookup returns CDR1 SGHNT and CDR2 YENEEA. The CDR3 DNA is TGTGCCAGCAGCTTTGGACTAGCGGGGGAAAATGAGCAGTTCTTC. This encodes CASSFGLAGENEQFF.

The DNA for the CDR3 is TGTGCCAGCAGCGGGACAGTTGGATCGCCCCAGCATTTT. This translates into CASSGTVGSPQHF. V gene TRBV7-2 combines with J gene TRBJ1-5, with TRBD1 identical over 7 bases. Germline V gene sequence: CDR1 SGHTA, CDR2 FQGNSA. The V segment lost 5 bases and the J segment 9 bases; nucleotides outside the gene matches: 7. The length of the CDR3 is 13 residues.